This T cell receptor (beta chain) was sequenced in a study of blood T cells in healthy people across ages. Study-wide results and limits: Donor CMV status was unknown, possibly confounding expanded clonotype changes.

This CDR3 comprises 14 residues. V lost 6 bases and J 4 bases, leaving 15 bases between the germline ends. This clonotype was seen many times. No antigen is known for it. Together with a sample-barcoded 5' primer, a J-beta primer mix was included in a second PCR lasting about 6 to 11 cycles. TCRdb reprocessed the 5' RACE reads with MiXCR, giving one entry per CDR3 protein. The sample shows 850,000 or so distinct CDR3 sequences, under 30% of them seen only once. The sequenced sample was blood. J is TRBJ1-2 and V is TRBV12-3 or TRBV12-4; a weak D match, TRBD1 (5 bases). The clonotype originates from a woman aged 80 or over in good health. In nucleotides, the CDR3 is TGTGCCAGCAGATGGTCGACCGGGACCTATGGCTACACCTTC. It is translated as CASRWSTGTYGYTF.